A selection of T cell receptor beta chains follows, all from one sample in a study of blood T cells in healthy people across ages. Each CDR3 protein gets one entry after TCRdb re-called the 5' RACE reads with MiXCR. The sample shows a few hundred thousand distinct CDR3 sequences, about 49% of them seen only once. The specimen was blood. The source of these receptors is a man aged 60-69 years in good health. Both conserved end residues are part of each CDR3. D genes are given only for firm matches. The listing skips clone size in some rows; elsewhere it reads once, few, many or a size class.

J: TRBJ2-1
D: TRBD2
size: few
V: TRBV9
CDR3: CASSEGGLAGLNEQFF
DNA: TGTGCCAGCAGCGAGGGGGGACTAGCGGGATTAAATGAGCAGTTCTTC

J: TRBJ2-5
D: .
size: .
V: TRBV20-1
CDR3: CSARLGTQETQYF
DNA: TGCAGTGCTAGGCTCGGGACTCAAGAGACCCAGTACTTC

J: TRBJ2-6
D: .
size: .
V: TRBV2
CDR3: CASSEWAVGTGANVLTF
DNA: .

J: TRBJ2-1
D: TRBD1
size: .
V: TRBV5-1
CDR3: CASSLGDSAANEQFF
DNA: TGCGCCAGCAGCTTGGGGGACAGTGCCGCGAATGAGCAGTTCTTC

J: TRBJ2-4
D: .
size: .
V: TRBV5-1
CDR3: CASSLDELSKNIQYF
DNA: TGCGCCAGCAGCTTGGATGAACTTTCCAAAAACATTCAGTACTTC

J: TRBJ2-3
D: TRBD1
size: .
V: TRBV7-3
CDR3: CASSPLGTASTDTQYF
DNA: TGTGCCAGCAGCCCCTTAGGGACAGCTAGCACAGATACGCAGTATTTT

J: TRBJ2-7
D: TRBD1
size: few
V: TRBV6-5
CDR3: CASSYYARGYEQYF
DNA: TGTGCCAGCAGTTATTATGCCAGGGGGTACGAGCAGTACTTC

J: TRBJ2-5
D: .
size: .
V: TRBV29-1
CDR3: CSTPRAEDQETQYF
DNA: TGCAGCACCCCAAGAGCAGAAGACCAAGAGACCCAGTACTTC

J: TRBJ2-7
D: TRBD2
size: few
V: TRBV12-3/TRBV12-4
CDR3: CASRPGTSVTYEQYF
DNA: TGTGCCAGCAGACCCGGGACTAGCGTCACCTACGAGCAGTACTTC

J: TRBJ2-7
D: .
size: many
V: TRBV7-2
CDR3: CASSSSTGSYEQYF
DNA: TGTGCCAGCAGTTCGTCAACCGGGTCCTACGAGCAGTACTTC

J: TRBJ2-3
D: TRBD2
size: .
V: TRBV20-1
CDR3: CSANRGLAPGGSTDTQYF
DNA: TGCAGTGCTAACAGGGGACTAGCCCCAGGGGGAAGCACAGATACGCAGTATTTT

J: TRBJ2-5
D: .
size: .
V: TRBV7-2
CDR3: CASSIRGLPQETQYF
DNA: TGTGCCAGCAGCATCAGGGGCTTACCGCAAGAGACCCAGTACTTC

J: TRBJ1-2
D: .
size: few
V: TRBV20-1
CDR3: CSASPDSNYGYTF
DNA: TGCAGTGCTAGCCCGGACTCTAACTATGGCTACACCTTC

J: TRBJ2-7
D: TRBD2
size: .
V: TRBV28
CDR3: CASSAVLAGVIAEQYF
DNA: TGTGCCAGCAGTGCAGTCCTAGCGGGCGTCATAGCCGAGCAGTACTTC

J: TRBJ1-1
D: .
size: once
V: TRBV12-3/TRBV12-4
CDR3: CASSPTDPFGTEAFF
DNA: TGTGCCAGCAGTCCCACGGACCCCTTTGGGACTGAAGCTTTCTTT

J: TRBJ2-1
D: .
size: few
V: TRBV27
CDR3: CASSFTSAGEQFF
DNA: TGTGCCAGCAGTTTCACGTCGGCGGGGGAGCAGTTCTTC

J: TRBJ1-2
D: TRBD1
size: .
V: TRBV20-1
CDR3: CSAPREGGNYGYTF
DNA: TGCAGTGCTCCCCGAGAAGGGGGCAACTATGGCTACACCTTC

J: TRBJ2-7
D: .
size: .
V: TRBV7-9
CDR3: CASSPGVGTPSYEQYF
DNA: TGTGCCAGCAGCCCAGGGGTCGGGACTCCCTCCTACGAGCAGTACTTC

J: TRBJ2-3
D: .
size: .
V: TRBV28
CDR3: CASSPPGASSTDTQYF
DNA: TGTGCCAGCAGTCCCCCGGGGGCGTCTAGCACAGATACGCAGTATTTT

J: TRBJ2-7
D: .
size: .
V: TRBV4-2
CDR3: CASSQDSPEQYF
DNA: TGTGCCAGCAGCCAAGATTCGCCCGAGCAGTACTTC

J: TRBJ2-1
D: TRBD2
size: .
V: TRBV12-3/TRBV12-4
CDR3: CASSGLAGRLFF
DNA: TGTGCCAGCAGCGGACTAGCGGGACGGTTGTTCTTC

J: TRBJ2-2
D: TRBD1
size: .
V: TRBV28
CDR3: CATTEGASTGELFF
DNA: TGTGCCACCACAGAGGGGGCCTCCACCGGGGAGCTGTTTTTT

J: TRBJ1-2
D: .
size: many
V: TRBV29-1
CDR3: CSVGGTANYGYTF
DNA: TGCAGCGTTGGGGGGACGGCTAACTATGGCTACACCTTC

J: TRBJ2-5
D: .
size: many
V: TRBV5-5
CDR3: CASSLGDGYQETQYF
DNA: TGTGCCAGCAGCTTGGGAGACGGGTACCAAGAGACCCAGTACTTC

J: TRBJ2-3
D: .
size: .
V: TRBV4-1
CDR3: CASSLTDSSTDTQYF
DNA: TGCGCCAGCAGCCTCACCGACAGTAGCACAGATACGCAGTATTTT

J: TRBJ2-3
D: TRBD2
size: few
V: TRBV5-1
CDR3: CASSLVSGLALDTQYF
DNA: TGCGCCAGCAGCTTGGTATCGGGACTAGCGTTAGATACGCAGTATTTT

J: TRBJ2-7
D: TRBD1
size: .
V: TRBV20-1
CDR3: CSARDPRRQGAIEQYF
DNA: TGCAGTGCTAGAGACCCCCGTCGACAGGGGGCTATCGAGCAGTACTTC

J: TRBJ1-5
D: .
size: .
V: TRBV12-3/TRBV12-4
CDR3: CASSPLGQPQHF
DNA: TGTGCCAGCAGTCCCCTGGGTCAGCCCCAGCATTTT

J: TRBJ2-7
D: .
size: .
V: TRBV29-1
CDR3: CSVALESSYEQYF
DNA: TGCAGCGTTGCCCTAGAAAGCTCCTACGAGCAGTACTTC